Shown below are 15 T cell receptor beta chains from a single sample sequenced in a study of T cells after yellow fever vaccination (dated by TCRdb to between 2018 and 2020). Library generation was performed with 5' RACE. This sample was sequenced with an Illumina NovaSeq 6000. The public reads were quality trimmed at Q25 with fastp and then assembled into clones with MiXCR by TCRdb, keeping productive beta chains. Under each unique CDR3 protein, matching rows form one entry showing the most common genes and DNA. The sample yields 250,000 or so distinct CDR3 sequences; roughly 3.5% were counted once. Of the sample, about a fifth is held by the ten largest clones. Interpreted using the paper, the treatment or condition label stands for: live attenuated yellow fever vaccine strain. The sequenced sample was PBMCs, obtained 15 days after the yellow fever booster vaccination. The receptors originated from a man younger than 35 who received the YFV17D yellow fever vaccine.

This clonotype has a count of ten or more. The V gene is TRBV10-3, the J gene TRBJ2-7; 7 bases align to TRBD2. The CDR3 is made up of 13 amino acids. The trim removed 6 bases at V and 3 bases at J, leaving 5 bases unmatched. In germline, CDR1 is ENHRY, CDR2 SYGVKD. CDR3 sequence: CAIRLAAGYEQYF. The CDR3 nucleotides read TGTGCCATCAGGCTAGCGGCGGGCTACGAGCAGTACTTC.

This clonotype was counted at least ten times. J is TRBJ2-1 and V is TRBV28, with unresolved D. V lost 4 bases and J lost 0, with 4 bases in between. The CDR3 has 13 residues. Looked up from germline, CDR1 is MDHEN and CDR2 is SYDVKM. The CDR3: CASSSRSYNEQFF. The CDR3 DNA reads TGTGCCAGCAGTTCACGCTCCTACAATGAGCAGTTCTTC.

This clonotype was detected ten times or more. The chain links TRBV5-1 to TRBJ2-1; 8 bases fit TRBD2. This CDR3 contains 18 residues. V gave up 5 bases and J gave up 7 bases; unmatched junction bases: 20. From germline, CDR1 is SGHRS and CDR2 YFSETQ. The CDR3 coding sequence is TGCGCCAGCAGGCGCAAAACGTACCAACAACTAGCGGAAAATGAGCAGTTCTTC. This encodes CASRRKTYQQLAENEQFF.

This clonotype was counted many times. This chain links TRBV20-1 with TRBJ2-5, with a possible D match to TRBD2 (5 bases). The germline V gene has CDR1 DFQATT and CDR2 SNEGSKA (reference sequence). The CDR3 consists of 15 residues. V was clipped by 6 bases and J by 3 bases, with 20 bases between them. The CDR3 DNA is TGCAGTGCCCGAAAAGGCGGAACTAGTAAAGAGACCCAGTACTTC. This translates into CSARKGGTSKETQYF.

This clonotype came up many times. The chain has TRBV4-2 and TRBJ2-3; the D is unclear. V was pared by 4 bases and J by 4 bases, with 9 bases between. The CDR3 runs 13 residues. CDR1 is LGHNA, CDR2 YNFKEQ, per germline. The CDR3 spells CASSRLSPDTQYF. In DNA, the CDR3 is TGTGCCAGCAGCCGCCTTAGCCCAGATACGCAGTATTTT.

Ten or more counts support this clonotype. The V and J genes are TRBV7-9 and TRBJ1-6; D might be TRBD1 (5 bases). The CDR3 is 14 residues long. The germline V gene has CDR1 SEHNR and CDR2 FQNEAQ (reference sequence). Between the trimmed V and J ends, which lost 1 base and 8 bases, there was a span of 9 bases. The CDR3 bases are TGTGCCAGCAGCTTAGAGGACACGGATTCACCCCTCCACTTT. It encodes CASSLEDTDSPLHF.

This clonotype was detected ten times or more. The J gene is TRBJ1-1, the V gene TRBV2; tentative D call: TRBD1 (5 bases). Trimming cost V 4 bases and J 1 base, with 16 bases left between them. The CDR3 sequence is 16 residues long. Germline CDR1 is SNHLY and CDR2 is FYNNEI. The DNA of the CDR3 is TGTGCCAGCAGTGCTGCCAGGGCCGTCAGGAACACTGAAGCTTTCTTT. It encodes CASSAARAVRNTEAFF.

This clonotype was counted at least ten times. V is TRBV5-6 and J is TRBJ2-5, with 11 bases identical to TRBD2. Germline assignment: CDR1 SGHDT and CDR2 YYEEEE. With V trimmed by 4 bases and J by 2 bases, 7 bases remained unmatched. This CDR3 region has 16 residues. This CDR3 reads CASSPTLAGAQETQYF. The CDR3 coding sequence is TGTGCCAGCAGCCCTACACTAGCGGGGGCTCAAGAGACCCAGTACTTC.

This clonotype showed up many times. This chain joins TRBV4-1 and TRBJ2-5, with 9 positions matching TRBD2. CDR3 length: 16 residues. Unmatched junction bases numbered 4, after V lost 1 base and J lost 1 base. Per germline, CDR1 MGHRA and CDR2 YSYEKL. The DNA of the CDR3 is TGCGCCAGCAGCCAAGCCGCGACTAGCGGCCAAGAGACCCAGTACTTC. Encoded protein: CASSQAATSGQETQYF.

This clonotype was found many times. The chain uses TRBV20-1 and TRBJ2-5, with 8 bases aligning to TRBD2. Germline CDR1 is DFQATT and CDR2 is SNEGSKA (reference sequence). The CDR3 is made up of 13 amino acids. The V gene end was trimmed by 5 bases and the J gene end by 5 bases; junction bases not matched to a gene: 7. CDR3 DNA: TGCAGTGCTCGCAGCGGGGGAGGGGAGACCCAGTACTTC. Translated: CSARSGGGETQYF.

The CDR3 here is CSVEDQQATNEKLFF. CDR3 bases: TGCAGCGTTGAAGATCAACAGGCAACTAATGAAAAACTGTTTTTT. V is TRBV29-1 and J is TRBJ1-4; TRBD1 might be the D (5 bases). CDR1 and CDR2 from the germline V gene are SQVTM and ANQGSEA. The CDR3 runs to 15 residues. The ends were cut back, 0 bases at V and 0 bases at J, with 8 bases in the middle.

This clonotype was detected many times. V usage is TRBV20-1 and J usage is TRBJ1-5; TRBD1 matches at 7 bases. Trimming cost V 7 bases and J 3 bases; bases outside gene matches: 12. The V gene's germline CDR1 is DFQATT and CDR2 SNEGSKA (reference sequence). This CDR3 spans 15 amino acids. In nucleotides, the CDR3 is TGCAGTGTAGGGGGGACAGACTCGTACAATCAGCCCCAGCATTTT. Translating it yields CSVGGTDSYNQPQHF.

This clonotype has ten or more counts. The chain recombines TRBV11-1 with TRBJ2-1, with D unclear. Germline V gene data show CDR1 as SGHAT and CDR2 as FQDESV (reference sequence). V gave up 0 bases and J gave up 5 bases, with 5 bases separating them. The CDR3 extends over 13 amino acids. CDR3 sequence: CASSLAANNEQFF. The CDR3 nucleotides read TGTGCCAGCAGCTTAGCAGCTAACAATGAGCAGTTCTTC. Based on the CDR3 plus reference TRBV11-1 and TRBJ2-1, the full variable domain is EAEVAQSPRYKITEKSQAVAFWCDPISGHATLYWYRQILGQGPELLVQFQDESVVDDSQLPKDRFSAERLKGVDSTLKIQPAELGDSAMYLCASSLAANNEQFFGPGTRLTVL.

This clonotype has a count of ten or more. This sequence joins TRBV20-1 and TRBJ2-4, with D possibly TRBD2 on 5 matching bases. V was trimmed by 1 base and J by 3 bases, leaving 16 bases between them. From germline, CDR1 is DFQATT and CDR2 SNEGSKA (reference sequence). This CDR3 region has 16 residues. CDR3 nucleotide sequence: TGCAGTGCTAGAGCTACCCCCGGAGGAGACAAAAACATTCAGTACTTC. Translating gives CSARATPGGDKNIQYF.

This clonotype was counted many times. The chain's CDR3 is CASSLGPRSGGTDTQYF. The CDR3, as DNA: TGCGCCAGCAGCTTGGGGCCTCGTAGCGGGGGAACAGATACGCAGTATTTT. The gene calls are TRBV5-1 and TRBJ2-3, with 9 nucleotides matching TRBD2. From germline, CDR1 is SGHRS and CDR2 YFSETQ. This CDR3 is 17 amino acids long. V dropped 0 bases and J dropped 3; count of bases not matched to a gene: 8.